Below are 31 T cell receptor beta chains sequenced from a single sample in a study of T cell responses to AZD1222 COVID-19 vaccine. Data came from immunoSEQ multiplex PCR; TCRdb stores just in-frame clones and leaves some out. Of about 84,000 clones listed, 75% to 95% are singletons. The sample consisted of peripheral blood, taken 28 days after the second AZD1222 dose. The receptors shown here come from an adult who received the AZD1222 COVID-19 vaccine.

The chain recombines TRBV6-1 with TRBJ2-1, with D perhaps matching TRBD2 (5 bases). This CDR3 is built from 13 residues. V was pared by 1 base and J by 8 bases, with 9 bases between. Germline V gives CDR1 MNHNS, CDR2 SASEGT. The CDR3 region has the DNA TGTGCCAGCAGTGAAGGAGGGCGGGATGAGCAGTTCTTC. It codes for CASSEGGRDEQFF.

The rearrangement uses TRBV5-1 and TRBJ2-1, with D perhaps assigned TRBD1 or TRBD2 (5 bases each). Germline CDR1 reads SGHRS; CDR2 reads YFSETQ. The V end was cut by 5 bases, the J end by 7 bases, with 7 bases between. The CDR3 is made up of 11 amino acids. CDR3 nucleotide sequence: TGCGCCAGCAGATGGGGGAATGAGCAGTTCTTC. Translating it yields CASRWGNEQFF.

This clone was seen once. The CDR3 coding sequence is TGTGCCAGCAGCCCGTGGACAGGGGGTAATTCACCCCTCCACTTT. This sequence encodes CASSPWTGGNSPLHF. This chain connects TRBV7-8 to TRBJ1-6, with 10 bases lining up with TRBD1. CDR1 is SGHVS, CDR2 FQNEAQ, per germline. CDR3 length: 15 residues. J lost 6 bases, V lost 5 bases, and 4 bases had no gene match. The full variable domain, rest sourced from reference TRBV7-8 and TRBJ1-6, is GAGVSQSPRYKVAKRGQDVALRCDPISGHVSLFWYQQALGQGPEFLTYFQNEAQLDKSGLPSDRFFAERPEGSVSTLKIQRTQQEDSAVYLCASSPWTGGNSPLHFGNGTRLTVT.

The V and J genes are TRBV5-4 and TRBJ1-1; maybe TRBD1 (5 bases). Germline CDR1 is SGHNT and CDR2 is YYREEE (reference sequence). The CDR3 spans 14 residues. The germline V and J ends were trimmed by 5 bases and 1 base, with 12 bases remaining between them. The DNA for the CDR3 is TGTGCCAGCAGGAAGGGTGGGGGGAACACTGAAGCTTTCTTT. Protein sequence: CASRKGGGNTEAFF.

This chain uses TRBV11-2 with TRBJ2-7, with 8 bases aligning to TRBD2. The CDR3 consists of 15 residues. After removal of 3 bases from V and 3 bases from J, the junction contained 7 bases not matched to a gene. Germline V gives CDR1 SGHAT, CDR2 FQNNGV. The DNA for the CDR3 is TGTGCCAGCAGCTTTCGGGGGGGGACTAGCTACGAGCAGTACTTC. This encodes CASSFRGGTSYEQYF.

The CDR3 coding sequence is TGTGCCAGCAGCTTAGAACTAGCGGGAGGGACCTACGAGCAGTACTTC. It specifies CASSLELAGGTYEQYF. The chain combines TRBV7-9 with TRBJ2-7, with 13 nucleotides matching TRBD2. V lost 1 base, J lost 2 bases, and 2 bases stayed unmatched. The CDR3 extends over 16 amino acids. CDR1 is SEHNR, CDR2 FQNEAQ, per germline (reference sequence). The full variable domain, completed using reference TRBV7-9 and TRBJ2-7, is DTGVSQNPRHKITKRGQNVTFRCDPISEHNRLYWYRQTLGQGPEFLTYFQNEAQLEKSRLLSDRFSAERPKGSFSTLEIQRTEQGDSAMYLCASSLELAGGTYEQYFGPGTRLTVT.

V gene TRBV7-8 combines with J gene TRBJ2-7, with TRBD1 identical over 10 bases. The trim removed 5 bases at V and 3 bases at J, leaving 10 bases unmatched. CDR3 size: 16 residues. The germline CDR1 and CDR2 sequences are SGHVS and FQNEAQ. The CDR3 coding sequence is TGTGCCAGCAGCCCGGCCGCGGGACAGGGGATCTACGAGCAGTACTTC. Translating gives CASSPAAGQGIYEQYF. Complete variable domain (other parts from reference TRBV7-8 and TRBJ2-7): GAGVSQSPRYKVAKRGQDVALRCDPISGHVSLFWYQQALGQGPEFLTYFQNEAQLDKSGLPSDRFFAERPEGSVSTLKIQRTQQEDSAVYLCASSPAAGQGIYEQYFGPGTRLTVT.

The V call is TRBV2, the J call TRBJ2-7; 10 bases agree with TRBD2. J gave up 2 bases and V 6 bases, and 4 bases lay outside the gene matches. Germline V gives CDR1 SNHLY, CDR2 FYNNEI. This CDR3 contains 14 residues. CDR3 loop: CASRNSGGTYEQYF. CDR3 in DNA: TGTGCCAGCAGGAATAGCGGGGGGACCTACGAGCAGTACTTC.

The genes are TRBV30 and TRBJ2-1; D is unclear. Trimming stripped 2 bases from V and 2 bases from J, with 10 bases between. The CDR3 runs 14 residues. Germline V gene sequence: CDR1 GTSNPN, CDR2 SVGIG (reference sequence). CDR3 nucleotide sequence: TGTGCCTGGAGTCGGTCAGTGACCTACAATGAGCAGTTCTTC. Translation: CAWSRSVTYNEQFF.

V is TRBV19 and J is TRBJ1-4; D ambiguous. The CDR3 loop spans 13 amino acids. Between the trimmed V and J ends, which lost 3 bases and 8 bases, there was a span of 10 bases. Germline V gene sequence: CDR1 LNHDA, CDR2 SQIVND (reference sequence). CDR3 DNA sequence: TGTGCCAGTAGTATCTCTTGGCGAGAAAAACTGTTTTTT. It specifies CASSISWREKLFF.

This clone showed up just a few times. This chain uses TRBV5-6 with TRBJ1-1, with D unresolved. The V end was cut by 2 bases, the J end by 1 base, with 12 bases between. Germline V gene lookup returns CDR1 SGHDT and CDR2 YYEEEE. This CDR3 is built from 15 residues. This chain's CDR3 is CASSLDGIGNTEAFF. CDR3 bases: TGTGCCAGCAGCTTAGACGGAATAGGGAACACTGAAGCTTTCTTT.

The chain couples TRBV7-8 to TRBJ2-3, with 8 nucleotides matching TRBD2. This CDR3 has 16 residues. Unmatched junction bases numbered 6, after V lost 1 base and J lost 3 bases. Germline V gene sequence: CDR1 SGHVS, CDR2 FQNEAQ. The CDR3 DNA is TGTGCCAGCAGCTTAGACACTAGCGGAGGAACAGATACGCAGTATTTT. Its translation is CASSLDTSGGTDTQYF.

Comment on this clone: This same CDR3 is encoded by further DNA sequences in the sample. The chain employs TRBV18 and TRBJ1-3; the D is unclear. The V gene lost 0 bases and the J gene lost 3 bases, with 9 bases spanning the gap. The CDR3 consists of 15 residues. From germline, CDR1 is KGHSH and CDR2 LQKENI. In nucleotides, the CDR3 is TGTGCCAGCTCACCACCTGGCGGCAGTGGAAACACCATATATTTT. Translated, it gives CASSPPGGSGNTIYF.

The CDR3 sequence: CARMGASVYEQYF. CDR3 nucleotides: TGTGCCAGGATGGGAGCCAGTGTCTACGAGCAGTACTTC. V usage is TRBV6-4 and J usage is TRBJ2-7; D possibly corresponds to TRBD2 (5 bases). Germline lookup yields CDR1 MRHNA and CDR2 SNTAGT. The germline V and J ends were trimmed by 9 bases and 3 bases, with 15 bases remaining between them. The CDR3 has 13 amino acids.

The chain joins TRBV6-6 to TRBJ2-7, with D possibly being TRBD2 (5 bases). Germline V lookup: CDR1 MNHNY, CDR2 SVGAGI (reference sequence). V was cut by 5 bases and J by 2 bases, with 10 bases left in between. The CDR3 is made up of 13 amino acids. CDR3 sequence reads: CASSHPGTYEQYF. Here the CDR3 DNA reads TGTGCCAGCAGTCACCCGGGAACCTACGAGCAGTACTTC.

V gene TRBV19 combines with J gene TRBJ2-1; TRBD2 agrees at 14 bases. This CDR3 comprises 18 residues. Unmatched junction bases numbered 5, after V lost 4 bases and J lost 0 bases. Looked up from germline, CDR1 is LNHDA and CDR2 is SQIVND (reference sequence). The CDR3 reads CASSTGTSGGLSYNEQFF. DNA for the CDR3: TGTGCCAGTAGTACTGGGACTAGCGGGGGCCTCTCCTACAATGAGCAGTTCTTC.

CDR3 in DNA: TGTGCCAGCAGCCAAGACAGGACTAATGAAAAACTGTTTTTT. Its protein product is CASSQDRTNEKLFF. The rearrangement uses TRBV4-2 and TRBJ1-4, with D unclear. The V gene lost 0 bases and the J gene lost 2 bases, with 4 bases spanning the gap. The CDR3 spans 14 residues. CDR1 and CDR2 (germline): LGHNA, YNFKEQ.

The chain uses TRBV6-6 and TRBJ1-4, with D maybe TRBD1 (5 bases). The germline V gene has CDR1 MNHNY and CDR2 SVGAGI (reference sequence). Trimming removed 6 bases at V and 10 bases at J, with 12 bases between. CDR3 length: 12 amino acids. CDR3 DNA sequence: TGTGCCAGCAGAGACACCGGGACAAAACTGTTTTTT. Translating gives CASRDTGTKLFF.

CDR3: CASSLVDSPNYGYTF. CDR3 coding DNA: TGTGCCAGCAGTCTAGTGGACAGCCCCAACTATGGCTACACCTTC. The chain is built from TRBV27 and TRBJ1-2; maybe TRBD1 (6 bases). CDR1 MNHEY and CDR2 SMNVEV come from the germline V gene (reference sequence). V lost 5 bases and J 2 bases, leaving 15 bases between the germline ends. CDR3 size: 15 residues.

V and J are TRBV18 and TRBJ1-2, with TRBD1 matching over 8 bases. J lost 3 bases, V lost 4 bases, and 7 bases had no gene match. Germline lookup yields CDR1 KGHSH and CDR2 LQKENI. The CDR3 is 15 residues long. DNA of the CDR3: TGTGCCAGCTCACTTCGGACAGGGTTGGACTATGGCTACACCTTC. Its protein product is CASSLRTGLDYGYTF.

The chain links TRBV9 to TRBJ2-2; no definite D call. CDR1 is SGDLS and CDR2 is YYNGEE in the germline V gene. Trimming took 0 bases from V and 4 from J, leaving 7 bases between them. This CDR3 is 14 amino acids long. The CDR3 bases are TGTGCCAGCAGCGTAGACCAAACCACCGGGGAGCTGTTTTTT. Translated: CASSVDQTTGELFF.

Only one count was recorded for this clone. The V and J genes are TRBV10-3 and TRBJ1-5; possibly TRBD1 for D (5 bases). The germline V gene encodes CDR1 ENHRY and CDR2 SYGVKD. This CDR3 contains 13 residues. Trimming stripped 7 bases from V and 6 bases from J, with 13 bases between. CDR3 in amino acids: CAITRGVGQPQHF. CDR3 nucleotide sequence: TGTGCCATCACACGAGGGGTCGGTCAGCCCCAGCATTTT.

The chain employs TRBV7-9 and TRBJ2-7; D is ambiguous. V lost 1 base, J lost 2 bases, and 24 bases lay in between. Per the germline V gene, CDR1 is SEHNR and CDR2 is FQNEAQ (reference sequence). The CDR3 has 19 residues. DNA for the CDR3: TGTGCCAGCAGCTTAGGCCCCCCTGGGCCCGATATTCTAACCTACGAGCAGTACTTC. Translated: CASSLGPPGPDILTYEQYF.

The rearrangement joins TRBV6-5 to TRBJ2-3, with a weak D call TRBD1 (6 bases). V was trimmed by 8 bases and J by 3 bases, leaving 12 bases between them. Germline CDR1 and CDR2: MNHEY and SVGAGI. The CDR3 runs 13 residues. CDR3 nucleotides: TGTGCCAGCGGATGGCAGGGGACAGATACGCAGTATTTT. Its protein is CASGWQGTDTQYF.

CDR3 protein: CASSIVTGAAYGYTF. In DNA, the CDR3 is TGTGCCAGTAGTATAGTTACAGGGGCCGCCTATGGCTACACCTTC. J is TRBJ1-2 and V is TRBV19; TRBD1 aligns across 7 bases. Trimming took 1 base from V and 4 from J; bases not matched to a gene: 6. CDR3 length equals 15 residues. CDR1 and CDR2 (germline): LNHDA, SQIVND (reference sequence).

V usage is TRBV20-1 and J usage is TRBJ1-3; D uncertain. The CDR3 extends over 14 amino acids. V lost 3 bases, J lost 0 bases, and 9 bases lay in between. Germline CDR1 reads DFQATT; CDR2 reads SNEGSKA (reference sequence). The DNA for the CDR3 is TGCAGTGCTAGTCCGTCGAGCTCTGGAAACACCATATATTTT. Translation: CSASPSSSGNTIYF.

About this clone itself: At one end, the junction sequence differs from germline, possibly due to a read error. The genes are TRBV6-1 and TRBJ1-2, with D uncertain. Germline-derived CDR1 and CDR2 are MNHNS and SASEGT. This CDR3 has 14 amino acids. This CDR3 reads CVSSEGGGRPGYTF. The DNA for the CDR3 is TGTGTCAGCAGTGAAGGCGGAGGAAGGCCCGGCTACACCTTC.

CDR3 nucleotide sequence: TGTGCCAGTAGTTTCTCGTTAAGCTCCTACGAGCAGTACTTC. Residues: CASSFSLSSYEQYF. The chain joins TRBV19 to TRBJ2-7; D gene ambiguous. V lost 5 bases, J lost 0 bases, and 11 bases lay in between. The CDR3 spans 14 residues. Germline V CDR1 and CDR2: LNHDA, SQIVND (reference sequence).

The chain carries TRBV28 and TRBJ2-7, with TRBD1 identical over 9 bases. The CDR3 covers 14 residues. The trim removed 6 bases at V and 1 base at J, leaving 4 bases unmatched. The germline gives CDR1 MDHEN, CDR2 SYDVKM. CDR3 sequence reads: CASREGQGSYEQYF. The CDR3 DNA reads TGTGCCAGCAGAGAGGGACAGGGTTCCTACGAGCAGTACTTC.

The chain's CDR3 is CASSPNRAGELFF. In nucleotides, the CDR3 is TGCGCCAGCAGCCCTAACAGGGCCGGGGAGCTGTTTTTT. The J gene is TRBJ2-2, the V gene TRBV5-1; tentative D call: TRBD1 (6 bases). The germline gives CDR1 SGHRS, CDR2 YFSETQ. The CDR3 is 13 residues long. V was pared by 4 bases and J by 6 bases, with 10 bases between.

This chain connects TRBV6-5 to TRBJ2-7; TRBD1 matches at 11 bases. The CDR3 runs to 14 residues. CDR1 and CDR2 from the germline V gene are MNHEY and SVGAGI. The V segment lost 4 bases and the J segment 4 bases; nucleotides outside the gene matches: 3. The CDR3 spells CASSSRDRGYEQYF. The CDR3 nucleotides are TGTGCCAGCAGTTCCCGGGACAGGGGGTACGAGCAGTACTTC.